The 7 T cell receptor beta chains below were found in one sample sequenced in a study of blood T cell repertoires in COVID-19. Measured with immunoSEQ multiplex PCR; TCRdb has only the in-frame clones, and not every one. The sample holds 310,000 or so clones, approximately 90% seen once. The sample consisted of PBMCs or T cells enriched from blood (not recorded which). Receptor source: a woman between 18 and 30 years old who had recovered from COVID-19.

J is TRBJ1-2 and V is TRBV28; 7 bases match TRBD1. The CDR3 has 14 residues. V lost 3 bases, J lost 4 bases, and 5 bases stayed unmatched. From germline, CDR1 is MDHEN and CDR2 SYDVKM. The CDR3 here is CASSLGTALYGYTF. The CDR3 DNA follows: TGTGCCAGCAGTTTGGGGACAGCCCTCTATGGCTACACCTTC.

This chain links TRBV5-1 with TRBJ2-7; D perhaps matches TRBD1 (6 bases). V was clipped by 1 base and J by 2 bases, with 13 bases between them. Germline V gene sequence: CDR1 SGHRS, CDR2 YFSETQ. This CDR3 comprises 15 residues. CDR3 sequence: CASSLIRQDPYEQYF. For the CDR3, the DNA is TGCGCCAGCAGCTTGATCCGACAGGACCCCTACGAGCAGTACTTC.

This rearrangement joins TRBV30 to TRBJ1-2; no definite D call. The V end was cut by 1 base, the J end by 4 bases, with 16 bases between. There are 15 residues in the CDR3. Germline V gene sequence: CDR1 GTSNPN, CDR2 SVGIG (reference sequence). CDR3 in DNA: TGTGCCTGGAGTGGTGACGGAGATTTTATCTATGGCTACACCTTC. The encoded protein is CAWSGDGDFIYGYTF.

This chain uses TRBV5-6 with TRBJ2-7, with D perhaps TRBD1 (7 bases). Germline-derived CDR1 and CDR2 are SGHDT and YYEEEE. V lost 4 bases and J lost 1, with 24 bases in between. This CDR3 contains 18 residues. The CDR3 is CASSLRGRRGQVSYEQYF. CDR3 DNA sequence: TGTGCCAGCAGCCTCCGAGGGAGGAGGGGGCAGGTATCCTACGAGCAGTACTTC.

V gene TRBV19 combines with J gene TRBJ1-2; D perhaps matches TRBD1 (6 bases). CDR3 length: 17 residues. Germline CDR1 LNHDA, CDR2 SQIVND (reference sequence). Trimming removed 2 bases from V and 1 base from J, with 17 bases in between. The CDR3 nucleotides are TGTGCCAGTAGTATATGGCAGGGTCGAGGGGGTAACTATGGCTACACCTTC. It is translated as CASSIWQGRGGNYGYTF.

V is TRBV6-5 and J is TRBJ2-5; 7 nucleotides line up with TRBD1. The trim removed 2 bases at V and 3 bases at J, leaving 0 bases unmatched. CDR3 length: 13 amino acids. Germline V gene sequence: CDR1 MNHEY, CDR2 SVGAGI. The CDR3 is CASSYGQEETQYF. The CDR3 DNA follows: TGTGCCAGCAGTTACGGACAGGAAGAGACCCAGTACTTC.

V usage is TRBV28 and J usage is TRBJ2-2; D gene ambiguous. Per the germline V gene, CDR1 is MDHEN and CDR2 is SYDVKM. Between the trimmed V and J ends, which lost 5 bases and 6 bases, there was a span of 16 bases. This CDR3 has 15 residues. In DNA, the CDR3 is TGTGCCAGCAGTCCGCTCATGAGTTACGCCGGGGAGCTGTTTTTT. It yields the protein CASSPLMSYAGELFF.